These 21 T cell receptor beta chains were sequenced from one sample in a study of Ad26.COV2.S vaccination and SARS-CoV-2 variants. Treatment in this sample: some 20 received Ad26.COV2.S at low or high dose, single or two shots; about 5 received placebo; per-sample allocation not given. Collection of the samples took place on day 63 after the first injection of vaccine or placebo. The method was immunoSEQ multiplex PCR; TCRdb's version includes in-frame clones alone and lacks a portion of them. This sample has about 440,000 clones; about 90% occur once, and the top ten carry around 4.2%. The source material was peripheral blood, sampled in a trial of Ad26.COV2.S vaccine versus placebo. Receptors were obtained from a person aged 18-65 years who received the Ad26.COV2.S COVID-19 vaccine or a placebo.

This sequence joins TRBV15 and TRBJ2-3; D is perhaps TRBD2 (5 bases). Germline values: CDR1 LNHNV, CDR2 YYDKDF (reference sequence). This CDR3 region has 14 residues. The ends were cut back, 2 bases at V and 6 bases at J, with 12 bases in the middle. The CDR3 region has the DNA TGTGCCACCAGCAGACGACCCAGAGGGGATACGCAGTATTTT. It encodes CATSRRPRGDTQYF.

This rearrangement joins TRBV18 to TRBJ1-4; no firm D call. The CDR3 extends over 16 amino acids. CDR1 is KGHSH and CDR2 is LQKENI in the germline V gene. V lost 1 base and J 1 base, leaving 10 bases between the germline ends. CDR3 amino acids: CASSPRRRGTNEKLFF. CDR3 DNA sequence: TGTGCCAGCTCACCACGCAGGCGGGGAACTAATGAAAAACTGTTTTTT. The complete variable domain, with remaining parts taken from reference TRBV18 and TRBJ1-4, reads NAGVMQNPRHLVRRRGQEARLRCSPMKGHSHVYWYRQLPEEGLKFMVYLQKENIIDESGMPKERFSAEFPKEGPSILRIQQVVRGDSAAYFCASSPRRRGTNEKLFFGSGTQLSVL.

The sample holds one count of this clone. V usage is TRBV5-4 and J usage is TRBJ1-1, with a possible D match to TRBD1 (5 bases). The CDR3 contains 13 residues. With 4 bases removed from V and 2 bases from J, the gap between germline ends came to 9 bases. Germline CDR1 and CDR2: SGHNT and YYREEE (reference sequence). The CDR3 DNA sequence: TGTGCCAGCAGCATGACAGAAAACACTGAAGCTTTCTTT. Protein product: CASSMTENTEAFF.

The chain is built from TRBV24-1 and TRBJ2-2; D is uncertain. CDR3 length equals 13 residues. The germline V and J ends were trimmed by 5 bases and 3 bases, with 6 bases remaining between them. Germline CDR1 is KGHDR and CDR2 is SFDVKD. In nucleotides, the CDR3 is TGTGCCACCAGTGGTTCACACACCGGGGAGCTGTTTTTT. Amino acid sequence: CATSGSHTGELFF.

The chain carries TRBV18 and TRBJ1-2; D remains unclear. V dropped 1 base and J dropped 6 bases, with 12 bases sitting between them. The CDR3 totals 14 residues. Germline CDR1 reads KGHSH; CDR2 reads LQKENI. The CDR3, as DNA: TGTGCCAGCTCACCACGGTCTAGGTTGGATGGCTACACCTTC. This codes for CASSPRSRLDGYTF.

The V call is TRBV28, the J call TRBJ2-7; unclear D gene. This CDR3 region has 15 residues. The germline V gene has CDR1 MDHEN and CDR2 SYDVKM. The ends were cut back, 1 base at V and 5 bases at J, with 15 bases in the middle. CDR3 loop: CASSLSFGVKNEQYF. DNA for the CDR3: TGTGCCAGCAGTTTATCTTTTGGGGTAAAAAACGAGCAGTACTTC.

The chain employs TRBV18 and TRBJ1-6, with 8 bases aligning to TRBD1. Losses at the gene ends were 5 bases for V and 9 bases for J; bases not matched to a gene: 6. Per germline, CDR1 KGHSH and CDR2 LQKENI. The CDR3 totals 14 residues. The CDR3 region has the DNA TGTGCCAGCTCAGCAGGGGGCATGGTTTCACCCCTCCACTTT. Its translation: CASSAGGMVSPLHF.

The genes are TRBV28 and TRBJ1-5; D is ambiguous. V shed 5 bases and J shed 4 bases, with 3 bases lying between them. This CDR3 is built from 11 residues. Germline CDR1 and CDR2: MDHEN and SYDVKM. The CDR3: CASSPNQPQHF. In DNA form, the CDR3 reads TGTGCCAGCAGTCCAAATCAGCCCCAGCATTTT. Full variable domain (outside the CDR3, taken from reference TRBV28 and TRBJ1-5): DVKVTQSSRYLVKRTGEKVFLECVQDMDHENMFWYRQDPGLGLRLIYFSYDVKMKEKGDIPEGYSVSREKKERFSLILESASTNQTSMYLCASSPNQPQHFGDGTRLSIL.

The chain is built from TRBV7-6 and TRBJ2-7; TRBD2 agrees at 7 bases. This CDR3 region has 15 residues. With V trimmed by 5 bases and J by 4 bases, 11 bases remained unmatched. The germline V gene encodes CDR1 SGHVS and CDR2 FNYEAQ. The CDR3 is CASSPNSGSIYEQYF. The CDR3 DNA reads TGTGCCAGCAGCCCAAATAGCGGGTCTATATACGAGCAGTACTTC.

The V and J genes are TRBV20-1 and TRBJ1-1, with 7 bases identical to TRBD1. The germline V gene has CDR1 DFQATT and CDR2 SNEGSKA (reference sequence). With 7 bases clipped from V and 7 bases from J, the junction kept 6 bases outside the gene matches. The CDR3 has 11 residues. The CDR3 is CSVSAGGEAFF. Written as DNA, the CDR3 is TGCAGTGTTTCGGCAGGGGGTGAAGCTTTCTTT.

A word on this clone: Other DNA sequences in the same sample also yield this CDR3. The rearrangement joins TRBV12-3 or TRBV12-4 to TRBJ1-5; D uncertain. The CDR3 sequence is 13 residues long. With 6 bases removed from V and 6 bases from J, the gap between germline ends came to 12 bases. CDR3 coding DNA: TGTGCCAGCAGCCTCCGGGAGGCTCAGCCCCAGCATTTT. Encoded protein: CASSLREAQPQHF.

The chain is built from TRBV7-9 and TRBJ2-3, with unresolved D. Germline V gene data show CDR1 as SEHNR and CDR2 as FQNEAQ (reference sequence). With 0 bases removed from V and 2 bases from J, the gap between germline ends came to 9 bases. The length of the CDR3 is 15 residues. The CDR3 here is CASSLAVRITDTQYF. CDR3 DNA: TGTGCCAGCAGCTTAGCGGTGCGGATCACAGATACGCAGTATTTT.

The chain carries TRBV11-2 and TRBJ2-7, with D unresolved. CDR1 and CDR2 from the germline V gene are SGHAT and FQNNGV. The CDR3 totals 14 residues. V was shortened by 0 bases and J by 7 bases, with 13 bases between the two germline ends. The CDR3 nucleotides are TGTGCCAGCAGCTTAGATCGGGTAGTGCAAGAGCAGTACTTC. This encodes CASSLDRVVQEQYF.

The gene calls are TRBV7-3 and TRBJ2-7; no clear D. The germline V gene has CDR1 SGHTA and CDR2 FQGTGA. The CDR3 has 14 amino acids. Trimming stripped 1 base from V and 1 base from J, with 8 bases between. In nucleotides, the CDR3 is TGTGCCAGCAGCTTAAGTCCAGCATCCTACGAGCAGTACTTC. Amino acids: CASSLSPASYEQYF. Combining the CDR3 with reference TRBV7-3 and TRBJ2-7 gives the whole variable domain GAGVSQTPSNKVTEKGKYVELRCDPISGHTALYWYRQSLGQGPEFLIYFQGTGAADDSGLPNDRFFAVRPEGSVSTLKIQRTERGDSAVYLCASSLSPASYEQYFGPGTRLTVT.

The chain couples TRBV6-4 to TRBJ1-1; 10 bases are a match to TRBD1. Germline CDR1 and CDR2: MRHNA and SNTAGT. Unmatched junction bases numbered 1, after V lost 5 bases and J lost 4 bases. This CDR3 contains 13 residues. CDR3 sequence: CASSRTGGTEAFF. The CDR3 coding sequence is TGTGCCAGCAGTCGGACAGGGGGCACTGAAGCTTTCTTT.

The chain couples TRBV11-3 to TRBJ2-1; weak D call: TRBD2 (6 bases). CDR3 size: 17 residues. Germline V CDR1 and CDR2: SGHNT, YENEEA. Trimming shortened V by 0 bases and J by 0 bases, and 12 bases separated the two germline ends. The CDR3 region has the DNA TGTGCCAGCAGCTTAGAGAATAGCGGCAGCTCCTACAATGAGCAGTTCTTC. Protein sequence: CASSLENSGSSYNEQFF.

The CDR3: CASSPSTSGTGSYEQYF. CDR3 nucleotides: TGCGCCAGCAGCCCGAGCACTTCCGGGACAGGGTCCTACGAGCAGTACTTC. This chain links TRBV4-3 with TRBJ2-7; 9 bases align to TRBD1. This CDR3 spans 17 amino acids. V lost 4 bases, J lost 1 base, and 11 bases stayed unmatched. Per the germline V gene, CDR1 is LGHNA and CDR2 is YSLEER.

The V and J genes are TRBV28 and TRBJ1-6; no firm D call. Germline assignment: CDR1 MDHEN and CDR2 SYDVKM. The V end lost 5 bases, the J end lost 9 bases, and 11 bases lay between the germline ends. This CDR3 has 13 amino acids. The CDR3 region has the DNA TGTGCCAGCAGTCGCCCGGACGGTTCACCCCTCCACTTT. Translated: CASSRPDGSPLHF.

CDR3 protein: CASSSILAGRWDTQYF. The CDR3, as DNA: TGTGCCAGCAGCTCTATTTTAGCGGGTCGTTGGGATACGCAGTATTTT. The chain joins TRBV3-1 (or the pseudogene TRBV3-2) to TRBJ2-3; 7 bases align to TRBD2. Germline trimming cut 5 bases from V and 6 bases from J; bases unmatched to any gene: 14. CDR3 length: 16 residues. The germline V gene encodes CDR1 LGHDT and CDR2 YNNKEL (reference sequence).

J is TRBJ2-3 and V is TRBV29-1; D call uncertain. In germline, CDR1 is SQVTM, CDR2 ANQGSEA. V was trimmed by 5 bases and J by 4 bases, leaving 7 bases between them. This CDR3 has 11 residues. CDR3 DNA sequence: TGCAGCGTTTTAGAGGCAGATACGCAGTATTTT. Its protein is CSVLEADTQYF.

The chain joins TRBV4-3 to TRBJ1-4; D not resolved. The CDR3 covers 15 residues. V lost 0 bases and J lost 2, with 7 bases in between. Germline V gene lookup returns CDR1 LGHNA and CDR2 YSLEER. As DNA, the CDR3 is TGCGCCAGCAGCCAAGATCAGGTGACTAATGAAAAACTGTTTTTT. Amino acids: CASSQDQVTNEKLFF.